The rows below give T cell receptor beta chains drawn from one sample of a study of blood T cell repertoires in COVID-19. Using immunoSEQ multiplex PCR, the repertoire was profiled, and TCRdb retains in-frame clones only, with some absent. The sample lists roughly 28,000 clones, 60% to 80% occurring once. Sequencing was carried out using peripheral blood. These TCRs come from a woman aged 70-85 years with active or convalescent COVID-19. Each CDR3 is given with its conserved first and last residue. The D gene is left open where the match is weak. Clone size is shown for a subset of rows, as once, few, many or a class of expanded clone.

J: TRBJ2-1; V: TRBV5-1; size: -; D: -; DNA: TGCGCCAGCAGCCCCCCAATGCCCGCGAGTGAGCAGTTCTTC; CDR3: CASSPPMPASEQFF
J: TRBJ1-4; V: TRBV28; size: -; D: -; DNA: TGTGCCGGGCAGGGTACAGCTCGTAATGAAAAACTGTTTTTT; CDR3: CAGQGTARNEKLFF
J: TRBJ2-2; V: TRBV10-1; size: -; D: TRBD2; DNA: TGCGCCAGCAGTGAGCCTAGCGGGGGGGTAAACACCGGGGAGCTGTTTTTT; CDR3: CASSEPSGGVNTGELFF
J: TRBJ2-1; V: TRBV19; size: few; D: -; DNA: TGTGCCAGTAGCACCACACTAGCTGCCAATGAGCAGTTCTTC; CDR3: CASSTTLAANEQFF
J: TRBJ2-5; V: TRBV2; size: once; D: TRBD2; DNA: TGTGCCAGCACCCCAGAGGTCGGCGGGGGTGTAGAGACCCAGTACTTC; CDR3: CASTPEVGGGVETQYF
J: TRBJ2-3; V: TRBV4-1; size: -; D: TRBD2; DNA: TGCGCCAGCAGCCAAGTTGGTGCCAGCGGGACTAGCACAGATACGCAGTATTTT; CDR3: CASSQVGASGTSTDTQYF
J: TRBJ1-3; V: TRBV5-1; size: -; D: -; DNA: TGCGCCAGCAGCTTGGTTGGGGCCTCTGGAAACACCATATATTTT; CDR3: CASSLVGASGNTIYF
J: TRBJ1-2; V: TRBV5-1; size: -; D: TRBD1; DNA: TGCGCCAGCAGCGAGACAGGGAACTATGGCTACACCTTC; CDR3: CASSETGNYGYTF
J: TRBJ1-2; V: TRBV5-3; size: -; D: TRBD1; DNA: TGTGCCAGAAGCTTACCGGACAGGTCCGGCTACACCTTC; CDR3: CARSLPDRSGYTF
J: TRBJ2-3; V: TRBV14; size: -; D: -; DNA: TGTGCCAGCAGCCAAGTCGTCGGAGGTACGCAGTATTTT; CDR3: CASSQVVGGTQYF
J: TRBJ1-6; V: TRBV30; size: -; D: -; DNA: TGTGCCTGGAGTGGGGAGACCTATAATTCACCCCTCCACTTT; CDR3: CAWSGETYNSPLHF
J: TRBJ2-1; V: TRBV11-2; size: -; D: TRBD2; DNA: TGTGCCAGCAGCTTAGTGGCGGGGGCCTACAATGAGCAGTTCTTC; CDR3: CASSLVAGAYNEQFF
J: TRBJ2-3; V: TRBV18; size: once; D: TRBD2; DNA: TGTGCCAGCTCCCGCCGACTAGCGGAAGGCACAGATACGCAGTATTTT; CDR3: CASSRRLAEGTDTQYF
J: TRBJ2-5; V: TRBV3-1/TRBV3-2; size: -; D: -; DNA: TGTGCCAGCAGCCGAGACATGGAGACCCAGTACTTC; CDR3: CASSRDMETQYF
J: TRBJ1-2; V: TRBV11-2; size: few; D: TRBD1; DNA: TGTGCCAGCAGCTTAGAGTTTGGACAGGGGTTAAACTATGGCTACACCTTC; CDR3: CASSLEFGQGLNYGYTF
J: TRBJ2-7; V: TRBV7-2; size: -; D: -; DNA: TGTGCCAGCAGCTTAGAGAAGGCAGGTCGTAGGCTTGGCTACGAGCAGTACTTC; CDR3: CASSLEKAGRRLGYEQYF
J: TRBJ2-1; V: TRBV25-1; size: -; D: TRBD2; DNA: TGTGCCAGCAGTGGTACCCGGACTAGCGGGAGATTAAATGAGCAGTTCTTC; CDR3: CASSGTRTSGRLNEQFF
J: TRBJ2-1; V: TRBV24-1; size: -; D: -; DNA: TGTGCCACCAGTGCTGACAGGGGGCAGGCTAGCGGGGGTGGTGAGCAGTTCTTC; CDR3: CATSADRGQASGGGEQFF
J: TRBJ1-4; V: TRBV9; size: -; D: -; DNA: TGTGCCAGCAGCGTAGATGAGGGTTGGACTAATGAAAAACTGTTTTTT; CDR3: CASSVDEGWTNEKLFF
J: TRBJ1-1; V: TRBV12-3/TRBV12-4; size: once; D: -; DNA: TGTGCCAGCAGTTTACAGGCAGAAGCTTTCTTT; CDR3: CASSLQAEAFF
J: TRBJ1-1; V: TRBV9; size: few; D: -; DNA: TGTGCCAGCAGCCTGATGGAGGGGGGGCACACTGAAGCTTTCTTT; CDR3: CASSLMEGGHTEAFF
J: TRBJ2-7; V: TRBV9; size: -; D: -; DNA: TGTGCCAGCAGCCCCCAAGGTAGCCCAGAGTACGAGCAGTACTTC; CDR3: CASSPQGSPEYEQYF